Listed below are T cell receptor beta chains from one sample, sequenced in a study of control samples from healthy donors and cancer patients. Sequencing used immunoSEQ multiplex PCR; TCRdb keeps in-frame clones, though not all of them. The sample shows about 94,000 clones, roughly 86% of them seen only once. Sequencing used blood. These receptors were collected from a woman aged 45-65 years in good health. The CDR3 runs from the conserved cysteine through the conserved F or W. Fields, in order: V gene, CDR3 length, CDR3 protein.

v_gene: TRBV7-3; len: 13; CDR3aa: CASSFFGGAEAFF
v_gene: TRBV7-2; len: 15; CDR3aa: CASSLNRQGSWEQYF
v_gene: TRBV7-3; len: 14; CDR3aa: CASSMSLAGHEQFF
v_gene: TRBV6-2/TRBV6-3; len: 16; CDR3aa: CASSYGGLASNQPQHF
v_gene: TRBV7-8; len: 15; CDR3aa: CASSLGTGTSYEQYF
v_gene: TRBV5-1; len: 11; CDR3aa: CASSPGNEQFF
v_gene: TRBV27; len: 19; CDR3aa: CASSRGPTGDLGTSYEQYF
v_gene: TRBV28; len: 17; CDR3aa: CASSFPTSAFTNYGYTF
v_gene: TRBV6-2/TRBV6-3; len: 15; CDR3aa: CASSRDRAGNQPQHF
v_gene: TRBV14; len: 15; CDR3aa: CASSQAGINNEKLFF
v_gene: TRBV3-1/TRBV3-2; len: 13; CDR3aa: CASSQDRRNTIYF
v_gene: TRBV5-1; len: 15; CDR3aa: CASNYSGGAWETQYF
v_gene: TRBV14; len: 14; CDR3aa: CASSPLWGTGELFF
v_gene: TRBV5-1; len: 15; CDR3aa: CASSPRQDKNTEAFF
v_gene: TRBV4-1; len: 17; CDR3aa: CASSRGVAREKGYEQYF
v_gene: TRBV2; len: 14; CDR3aa: CGTSGGPNTGELFF
v_gene: TRBV5-1; len: 13; CDR3aa: CASSLGRGDIQYF
v_gene: TRBV18; len: 15; CDR3aa: CASSPGHASNQPQHF
v_gene: TRBV14; len: 17; CDR3aa: CASSQDLGIVGANVLTF
v_gene: TRBV3-1/TRBV3-2; len: 18; CDR3aa: CASSQEKRVLNSNQPQHF
v_gene: TRBV7-9; len: 14; CDR3aa: CASSLSRGADTQYF
v_gene: TRBV4-1; len: 13; CDR3aa: CATTGPRDTEAFF
v_gene: TRBV5-8; len: 15; CDR3aa: CASSLTSYSYNEQFF
v_gene: TRBV7-8; len: 12; CDR3aa: CASSFSGNTIYF
v_gene: TRBV10-1; len: 17; CDR3aa: CASSESITTGSTDTQYF
v_gene: TRBV3-1/TRBV3-2; len: 14; CDR3aa: CASSHSYRDNEQFF
v_gene: TRBV7-8; len: 15; CDR3aa: CASSPWGGGQETQYF
v_gene: TRBV28; len: 15; CDR3aa: CASSKSGYNYNEQFF